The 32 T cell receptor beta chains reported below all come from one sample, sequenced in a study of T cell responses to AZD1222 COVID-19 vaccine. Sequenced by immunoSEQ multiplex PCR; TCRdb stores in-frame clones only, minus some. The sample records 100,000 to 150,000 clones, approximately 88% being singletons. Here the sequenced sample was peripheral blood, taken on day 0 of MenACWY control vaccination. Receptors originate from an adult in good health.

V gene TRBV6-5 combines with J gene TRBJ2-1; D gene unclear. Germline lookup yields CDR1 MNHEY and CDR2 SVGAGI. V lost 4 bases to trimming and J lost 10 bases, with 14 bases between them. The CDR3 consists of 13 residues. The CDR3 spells CASSSSALKEQFF. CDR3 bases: TGTGCCAGCAGTTCCTCCGCACTCAAGGAGCAGTTCTTC.

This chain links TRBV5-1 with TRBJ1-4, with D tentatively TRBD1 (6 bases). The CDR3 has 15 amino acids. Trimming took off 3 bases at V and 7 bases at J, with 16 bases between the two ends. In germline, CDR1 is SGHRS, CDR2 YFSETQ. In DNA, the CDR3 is TGCGCCAGCAGCTCGGAGACAGGCGGAAGTGAAAAACTGTTTTTT. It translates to CASSSETGGSEKLFF.

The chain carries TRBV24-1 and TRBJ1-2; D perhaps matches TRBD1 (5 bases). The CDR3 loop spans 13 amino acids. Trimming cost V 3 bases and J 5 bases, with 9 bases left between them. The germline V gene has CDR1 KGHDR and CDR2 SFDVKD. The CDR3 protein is CATSDEGAYGYTF. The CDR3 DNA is TGTGCCACCAGTGATGAAGGGGCTTATGGCTACACCTTC.

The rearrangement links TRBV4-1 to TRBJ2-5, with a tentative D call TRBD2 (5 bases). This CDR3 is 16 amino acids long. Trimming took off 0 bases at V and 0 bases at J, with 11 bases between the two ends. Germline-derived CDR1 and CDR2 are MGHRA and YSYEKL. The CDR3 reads CASSQEVRAYQETQYF. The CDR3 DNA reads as TGCGCCAGCAGCCAAGAAGTGAGGGCGTACCAAGAGACCCAGTACTTC.

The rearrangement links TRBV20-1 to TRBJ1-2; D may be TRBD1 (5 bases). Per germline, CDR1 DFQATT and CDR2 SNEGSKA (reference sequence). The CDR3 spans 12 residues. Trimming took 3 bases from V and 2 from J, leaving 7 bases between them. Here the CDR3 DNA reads TGCAGTGCTAGTCGGGACAACTATGGCTACACCTTC. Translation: CSASRDNYGYTF.

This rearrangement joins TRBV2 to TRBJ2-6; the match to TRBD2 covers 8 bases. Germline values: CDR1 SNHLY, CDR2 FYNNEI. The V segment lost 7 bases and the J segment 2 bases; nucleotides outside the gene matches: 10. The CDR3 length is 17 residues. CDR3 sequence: CASTRRGDATGANVLTF. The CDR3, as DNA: TGTGCCAGCACCAGGCGGGGGGATGCCACTGGGGCCAACGTCCTGACTTTC.

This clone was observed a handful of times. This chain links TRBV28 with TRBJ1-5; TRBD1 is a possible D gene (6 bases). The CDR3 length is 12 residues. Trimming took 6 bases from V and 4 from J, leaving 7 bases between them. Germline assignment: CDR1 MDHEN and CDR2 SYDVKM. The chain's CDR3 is CASRDRNQPQHF. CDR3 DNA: TGTGCCAGCAGAGACAGGAATCAGCCCCAGCATTTT.

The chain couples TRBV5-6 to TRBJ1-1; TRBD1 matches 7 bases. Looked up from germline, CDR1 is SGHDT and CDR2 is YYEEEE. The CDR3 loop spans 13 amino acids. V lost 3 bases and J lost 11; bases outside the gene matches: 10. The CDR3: CASSSTGSVRAFF. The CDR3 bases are TGTGCCAGCAGCTCGACAGGGTCCGTGAGGGCTTTCTTT.

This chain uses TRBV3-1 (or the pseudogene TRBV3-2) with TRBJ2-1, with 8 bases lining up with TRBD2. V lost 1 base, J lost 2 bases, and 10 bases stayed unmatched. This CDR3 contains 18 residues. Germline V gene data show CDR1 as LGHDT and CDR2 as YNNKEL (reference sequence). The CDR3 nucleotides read TGTGCCAGCAGCCAAGTATCTAGCGGGTACCCAACCTACAATGAGCAGTTCTTC. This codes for CASSQVSSGYPTYNEQFF.

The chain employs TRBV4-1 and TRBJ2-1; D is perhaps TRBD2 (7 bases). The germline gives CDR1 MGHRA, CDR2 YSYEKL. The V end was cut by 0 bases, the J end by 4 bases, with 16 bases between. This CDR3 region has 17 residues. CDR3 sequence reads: CASSQDWAGAGYNEQFF. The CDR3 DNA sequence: TGCGCCAGCAGCCAAGATTGGGCGGGGGCCGGGTACAATGAGCAGTTCTTC.

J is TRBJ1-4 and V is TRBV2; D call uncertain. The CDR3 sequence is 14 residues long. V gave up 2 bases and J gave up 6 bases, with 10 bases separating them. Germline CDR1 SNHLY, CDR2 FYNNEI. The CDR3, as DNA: TGTGCCAGCAGTGAATCAGGTGCGGATGAAAAACTGTTTTTT. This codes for CASSESGADEKLFF.

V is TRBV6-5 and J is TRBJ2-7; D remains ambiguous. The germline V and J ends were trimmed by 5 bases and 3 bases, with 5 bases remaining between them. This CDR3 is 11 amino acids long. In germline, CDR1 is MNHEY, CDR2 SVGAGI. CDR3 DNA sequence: TGTGCCAGCAGTCTGTACTACGAGCAGTACTTC. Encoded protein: CASSLYYEQYF.

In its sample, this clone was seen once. DNA for the CDR3: TGTGCCAGCAGCTCGGGACTAGCGGAGCACGAGCAGTACTTC. Protein product: CASSSGLAEHEQYF. The chain is built from TRBV5-4 and TRBJ2-7, with TRBD2 matching 11 bases. Germline assignment: CDR1 SGHNT and CDR2 YYREEE (reference sequence). CDR3 length equals 14 residues. V dropped 3 bases and J dropped 5; count of bases not matched to a gene: 4.

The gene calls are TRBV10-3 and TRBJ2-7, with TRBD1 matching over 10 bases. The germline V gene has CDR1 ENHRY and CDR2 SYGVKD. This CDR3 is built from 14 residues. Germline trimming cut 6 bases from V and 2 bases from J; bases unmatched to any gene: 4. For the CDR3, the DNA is TGTGCCATCAGAGGGACAGGGGAAACCTACGAGCAGTACTTC. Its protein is CAIRGTGETYEQYF.

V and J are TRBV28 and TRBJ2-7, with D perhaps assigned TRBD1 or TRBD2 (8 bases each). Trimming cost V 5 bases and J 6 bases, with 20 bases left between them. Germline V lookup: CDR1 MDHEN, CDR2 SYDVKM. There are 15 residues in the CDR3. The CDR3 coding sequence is TGTGCCAGCAGTCGGGGGGGGACAGGCTGGGGCGAGCAGTACTTC. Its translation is CASSRGGTGWGEQYF.

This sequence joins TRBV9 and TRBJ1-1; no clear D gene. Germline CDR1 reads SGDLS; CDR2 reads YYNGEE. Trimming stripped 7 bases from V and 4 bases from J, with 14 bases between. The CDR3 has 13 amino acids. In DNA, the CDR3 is TGTGCCAGCGGAACCACGCTGGGCACTGAAGCTTTCTTT. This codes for CASGTTLGTEAFF.

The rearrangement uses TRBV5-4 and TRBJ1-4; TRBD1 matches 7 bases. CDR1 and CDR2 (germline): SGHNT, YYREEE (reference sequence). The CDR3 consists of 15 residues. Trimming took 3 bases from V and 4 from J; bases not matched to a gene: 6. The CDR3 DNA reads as TGTGCCAGCAGCTGGGGGACAGAGATTAATGAAAAACTGTTTTTT. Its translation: CASSWGTEINEKLFF.

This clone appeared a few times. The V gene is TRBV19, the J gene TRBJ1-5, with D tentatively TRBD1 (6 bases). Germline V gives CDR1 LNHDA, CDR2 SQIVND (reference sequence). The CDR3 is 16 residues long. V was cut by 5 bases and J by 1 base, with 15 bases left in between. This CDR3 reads CASSSRTRGSNQPQHF. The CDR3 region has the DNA TGTGCCAGTAGTTCGCGGACTAGGGGGAGCAATCAGCCCCAGCATTTT.

The CDR3 is CAIAPVGEGANVLTF. The CDR3 nucleotides read TGTGCCATAGCCCCGGTTGGGGAGGGGGCCAACGTCCTGACTTTC. This sequence joins TRBV19 and TRBJ2-6; D possibly corresponds to TRBD2 (5 bases). V lost 10 bases to trimming and J lost 4 bases, with 17 bases between them. The CDR3 covers 15 residues. Germline V lookup: CDR1 LNHDA, CDR2 SQIVND (reference sequence).

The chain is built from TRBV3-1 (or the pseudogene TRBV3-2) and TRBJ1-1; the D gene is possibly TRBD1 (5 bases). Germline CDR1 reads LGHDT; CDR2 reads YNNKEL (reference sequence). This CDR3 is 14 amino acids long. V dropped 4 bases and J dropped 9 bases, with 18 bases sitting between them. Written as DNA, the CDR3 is TGTGCCAGCAGCCCTCGCACCGGGACCGGGAAAGCTTTCTTT. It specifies CASSPRTGTGKAFF.

The CDR3 loop reads CASIGTGVGANVLTF. DNA for the CDR3: TGTGCCAGTATCGGCACAGGGGTAGGGGCCAACGTCCTGACTTTC. This chain links TRBV19 with TRBJ2-6, with TRBD1 identical over 7 bases. This CDR3 is built from 15 residues. The V and J ends lost 7 bases and 4 bases, in that order; junction bases with no gene match: 7. Germline CDR1 LNHDA, CDR2 SQIVND (reference sequence).

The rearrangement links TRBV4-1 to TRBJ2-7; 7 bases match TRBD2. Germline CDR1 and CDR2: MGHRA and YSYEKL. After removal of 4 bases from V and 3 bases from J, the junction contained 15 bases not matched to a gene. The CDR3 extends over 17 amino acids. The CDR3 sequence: CASSLTLKVAGDYEQYF. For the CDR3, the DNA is TGCGCCAGCAGCCTAACCCTAAAAGTAGCGGGCGACTACGAGCAGTACTTC.

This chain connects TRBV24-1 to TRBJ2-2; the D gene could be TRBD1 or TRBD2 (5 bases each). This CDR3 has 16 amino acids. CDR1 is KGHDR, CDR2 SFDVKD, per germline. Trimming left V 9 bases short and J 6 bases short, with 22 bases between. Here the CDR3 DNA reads TGTGCCACCTCCAATAGGGCAGGGAGAGAGGCCGGGGAGCTGTTTTTT. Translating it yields CATSNRAGREAGELFF.

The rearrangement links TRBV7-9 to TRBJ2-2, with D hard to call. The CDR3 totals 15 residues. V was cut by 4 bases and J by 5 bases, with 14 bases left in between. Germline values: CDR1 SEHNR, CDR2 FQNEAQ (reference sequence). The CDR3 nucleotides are TGTGCCAGCAGCTCTTTCCCGGGCGTTACCGGGGAGCTGTTTTTT. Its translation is CASSSFPGVTGELFF.

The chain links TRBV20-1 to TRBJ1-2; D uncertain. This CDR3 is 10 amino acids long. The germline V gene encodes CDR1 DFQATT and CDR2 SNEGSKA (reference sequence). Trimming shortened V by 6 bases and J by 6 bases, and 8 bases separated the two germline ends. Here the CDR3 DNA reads TGCAGTGCGTGGACCAATGGCTACACCTTC. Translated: CSAWTNGYTF.

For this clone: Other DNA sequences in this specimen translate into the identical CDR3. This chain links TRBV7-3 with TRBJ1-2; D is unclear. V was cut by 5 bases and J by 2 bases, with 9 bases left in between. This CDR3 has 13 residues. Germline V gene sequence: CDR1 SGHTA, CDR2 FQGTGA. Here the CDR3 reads CASSPDGNYGYTF. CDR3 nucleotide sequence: TGTGCCAGCAGCCCGGACGGGAACTATGGCTACACCTTC. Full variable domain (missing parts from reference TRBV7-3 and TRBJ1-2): GAGVSQTPSNKVTEKGKYVELRCDPISGHTALYWYRQSLGQGPEFLIYFQGTGAADDSGLPNDRFFAVRPEGSVSTLKIQRTERGDSAVYLCASSPDGNYGYTFGSGTRLTVV.

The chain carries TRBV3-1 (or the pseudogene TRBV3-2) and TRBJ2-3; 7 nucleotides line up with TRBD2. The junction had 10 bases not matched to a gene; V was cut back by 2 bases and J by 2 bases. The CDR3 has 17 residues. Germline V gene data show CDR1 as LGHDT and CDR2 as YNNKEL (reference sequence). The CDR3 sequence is CASSQKRGSLYTDTQYF. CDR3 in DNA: TGTGCCAGCAGCCAAAAGCGCGGGAGCCTTTACACAGATACGCAGTATTTT.

CDR3 sequence: CAWKPGSYNSPLHF. CDR3 coding DNA: TGTGCCTGGAAGCCCGGCTCCTATAATTCACCCCTCCACTTT. The chain carries TRBV30 and TRBJ1-6; the D is unclear. The CDR3 consists of 14 residues. The V gene lost 4 bases and the J gene lost 0 bases, with 7 bases spanning the gap. Germline assignment: CDR1 GTSNPN and CDR2 SVGIG (reference sequence).

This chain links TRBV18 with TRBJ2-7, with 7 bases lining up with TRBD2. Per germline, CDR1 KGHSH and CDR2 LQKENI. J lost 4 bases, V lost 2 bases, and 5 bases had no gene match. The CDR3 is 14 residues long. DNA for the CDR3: TGTGCCAGCTCACCAACGGGGGGTTCTTACGAGCAGTACTTC. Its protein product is CASSPTGGSYEQYF.

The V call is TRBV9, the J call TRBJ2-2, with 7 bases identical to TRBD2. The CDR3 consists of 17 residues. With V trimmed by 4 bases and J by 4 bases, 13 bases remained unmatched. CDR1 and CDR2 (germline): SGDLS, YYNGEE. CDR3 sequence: CASSLPSAGEATGELFF. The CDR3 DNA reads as TGTGCCAGCAGCTTGCCTAGCGCGGGAGAGGCCACCGGGGAGCTGTTTTTT.

This chain's CDR3 is CAWSSVNNEQFF. CDR3 DNA sequence: TGTGCCTGGAGCTCGGTTAACAATGAGCAGTTCTTC. The chain uses TRBV30 and TRBJ2-1; D ambiguous. In germline, CDR1 is GTSNPN, CDR2 SVGIG (reference sequence). This CDR3 contains 12 residues. Trimming stripped 3 bases from V and 5 bases from J, with 8 bases between.

The CDR3 nucleotides read TGTGCCAGCAGCTTGGAGGCATATACAGATACGCAGTATTTT. It encodes CASSLEAYTDTQYF. This chain joins TRBV5-6 and TRBJ2-3; no firm D call. Germline V gives CDR1 SGHDT, CDR2 YYEEEE. Trimming took off 0 bases at V and 3 bases at J, with 8 bases between the two ends. This CDR3 spans 14 amino acids. Combining the CDR3 with reference TRBV5-6 and TRBJ2-3 gives the whole variable domain DAGVTQSPTHLIKTRGQQVTLRCSPKSGHDTVSWYQQALGQGPQFIFQYYEEEERQRGNFPDRFSGHQFPNYSSELNVNALLLGDSALYLCASSLEAYTDTQYFGPGTRLTVL.